In this sample, the clone carrying this T cell receptor (beta chain) turned up a few times. The antigen remains undetermined. The length of the CDR3 is 15 residues. Germline lookup yields CDR1 MNHEY and CDR2 SVGEGT. The ends lost 2 bases at V and 2 bases at J; junction bases unmatched: 4. TCRdb re-derived calls from the reads in MiXCR, one entry per CDR3 protein. The table shows some 940,000 distinct CDR3 sequences, with around 30% occurring only once. These data are taken from a study of T cell repertoires in cytomegalovirus infection. Across the whole study: An indication of both CMV infection and matching HLA type came from public TCR beta signatures. Points from the study as a whole: Frequencies of public TCR beta families were cumulated, and this identified carriers of CMV plus the relevant HLA. CMV-specific TCR beta clonotypes restricted by HLA-C dominated the ex vivo response.

The clonotype originates from a human donor in good health (CMV status not recorded). Some clones in this sample may be carry-over from other donors' samples. V gene TRBV6-2 or TRBV6-3 combines with J gene TRBJ2-7, with 9 bases fitting TRBD1. The source was cultured CD8+ T cells from PBMCs, collected from culture after CMV antigen stimulation. The CDR3 DNA reads as TGTGCCAGCAGTTACGCTGGGACAGGGACCTACGAGCAGTACGTC. Its protein is CASSYAGTGTYEQYV.